This paragraph covers one T cell receptor (beta chain) sequence. Its target is not known. The sample has other DNA sequences that encode this CDR3 too. 13 Jbeta primers and 60 Vbeta primers were used for the PCR. This table comes from immunoSEQ multiplex PCR, and its TCRdb copy is limited to in-frame clones, with some not included. This table holds some 150,000 clones, more than 80% found once. This sample was taken from a study of cytomegalovirus exposure and HLA in healthy donors. General observations from the study: Within the data, a cluster of highly shared sequence variants was likely a sequencing artifact. Using a false discovery rate of 0.05, a later analysis showed that some 16,000 TCR beta sequences were associated with HLA alleles.

Germline loops: CDR1 SQVTM, CDR2 ANQGSEA. The CDR3 contains 16 residues. The V segment lost 7 bases and the J segment 2 bases; nucleotides outside the gene matches: 16. Input material: PBMCs. The chain carries TRBV29-1 and TRBJ1-1, with 7 bases lining up with TRBD1. This clonotype was obtained from a young woman in good health and CMV-seropositive. CDR3: CSGYRGTPRSNTEAFF. The CDR3 DNA reads as TGCAGCGGTTACAGGGGAACCCCTAGATCAAACACTGAAGCTTTCTTT.